This T cell receptor (beta chain) was profiled in a study of blood T cell repertoires in COVID-19. In terms of age and location, participants ranged from about 18 to 90 years and lived in about two dozen US areas. All exposed participants met a person with COVID-19 within 2 weeks before entering the study. Trimming removed 2 bases from V and 7 bases from J, with 8 bases in between. Germline V lookup: CDR1 LGHNA, CDR2 YSLEER. This CDR3 spans 12 amino acids. Methods used by the authors: How many nucleated cells were present was estimated from reference gene primer amplification. The assay was immunoSEQ multiplex PCR, and TCRdb's table has in-frame clones only and misses some. That table gives V, J and clone size, and the DNA gave D and trimming. The sample carries about 320,000 clones, over 90% recorded once.

The sequencing sample was made of PBMCs or T cells enriched from blood (not recorded which). This chain links TRBV4-3 with TRBJ1-1, with no clear D. The receptor was derived from a young woman who had been exposed to COVID-19. As DNA, the CDR3 is TGCGCCAGCAGCCAATTTGAGGGTGAAGCTTTCTTT. It encodes CASSQFEGEAFF.